A selection of T cell receptor beta chains follows, all from one sample in a study of blood T cell repertoires in COVID-19. Clones were sequenced by immunoSEQ multiplex PCR, and TCRdb holds only the in-frame ones, with some missing. The table lists some 120,000 clones, 80% to 85% of them singletons. The sequencing sample was made of peripheral blood. The receptors were gathered from a woman in her twenties or thirties who had recovered from COVID-19. The CDR3 runs from the conserved cysteine through the conserved F or W.

j_call v_call cdr3_aa
TRBJ1-1 TRBV3-1/TRBV3-2 CASSQLPGQGEDTEAFF
TRBJ2-7 TRBV6-5 CASGRGYEQYF
TRBJ2-6 TRBV29-1 CSVYSSGANVLTF
TRBJ2-5 TRBV5-1 CASRLGLQETQYF
TRBJ1-2 TRBV6-1 CASSEWQGRGGYTF
TRBJ2-5 TRBV9 CASSSIAGGGETQYF
TRBJ1-1 TRBV7-3 CASSLFGTEAFF
TRBJ1-4 TRBV2 CASRPGVITNEKLFF
TRBJ2-5 TRBV20-1 CSASLRQGAETQYF
TRBJ1-5 TRBV11-1 CASSPWDRDWQPQHF
TRBJ1-1 TRBV6-5 CASSKNRDRNEAFF
TRBJ2-2 TRBV6-4 CASSGQANTGELFF
TRBJ1-5 TRBV18 CASRTGEKNQPQHF